The 13 T cell receptor beta chains in this list originate from one sample, sequenced in a study of cytomegalovirus exposure and HLA in healthy donors. With 60 Vbeta and 13 Jbeta primers, the PCR was carried out. The protocol was immunoSEQ multiplex PCR, while the TCRdb copy is restricted to in-frame clones and leaves out a portion. The profile covers 140,000 to 150,000 clones, with roughly 70% appearing a single time and around 1.9% taken by the ten largest. The specimen sequenced was PBMCs. All receptors derive from an older woman in good health and CMV-seropositive.

In DNA form, the CDR3 reads TGCGCCAGCAGCTCCCGGGACAGCACCGGGGAGCTGTTTTTT. It encodes CASSSRDSTGELFF. The V gene is TRBV5-1, the J gene TRBJ2-2, with TRBD1 matching over 7 bases. The CDR3 loop spans 14 amino acids. The trim removed 3 bases at V and 4 bases at J, leaving 3 bases unmatched. Germline CDR1 and CDR2: SGHRS and YFSETQ.

The CDR3 DNA reads TGTGCCAGCAGCGAGGGACAGGGTTTAATCAATGAGCAGTTCTTC. Residues: CASSEGQGLINEQFF. This chain connects TRBV7-8 to TRBJ2-1; the match to TRBD1 covers 9 bases. Germline values: CDR1 SGHVS, CDR2 FQNEAQ. The length of the CDR3 is 15 residues. Trimming removed 5 bases from V and 6 bases from J; junction bases left unmatched: 8.

This chain connects TRBV10-3 to TRBJ2-1, with D maybe TRBD1 (5 bases). The V and J ends lost 6 bases and 11 bases respectively, with 14 bases between them. The CDR3 is 12 residues long. From germline, CDR1 is ENHRY and CDR2 SYGVKD. The CDR3 nucleotides read TGTGCCATCAGAGGGGATAAGTCTAAGCAGTTCTTC. Its translation is CAIRGDKSKQFF.

V gene TRBV2 combines with J gene TRBJ1-5, with D tentatively TRBD1 (6 bases). Germline CDR1 reads SNHLY; CDR2 reads FYNNEI. V was clipped by 3 bases and J by 9 bases, with 15 bases between them. The CDR3 has 14 residues. CDR3 nucleotides: TGTGCCAGCAGTGACTGGGGGGGCGGAAGGCCCCAGCATTTT. As protein: CASSDWGGGRPQHF.

The V and J genes are TRBV19 and TRBJ1-1; the D gene is possibly TRBD1 (5 bases). From germline, CDR1 is LNHDA and CDR2 SQIVND (reference sequence). The CDR3 is 15 amino acids. Trimming stripped 0 bases from V and 5 bases from J, with 13 bases between. CDR3 sequence: CASSIDGSGGTEAFF. The CDR3 DNA is TGTGCCAGTAGTATAGACGGCAGCGGGGGGACTGAAGCTTTCTTT.

This chain connects TRBV5-1 to TRBJ2-1; 11 bases align to TRBD2. CDR1 is SGHRS and CDR2 is YFSETQ in the germline V gene. Trimming removed 4 bases from V and 3 bases from J; junction bases left unmatched: 3. The CDR3 is made up of 15 amino acids. DNA for the CDR3: TGCGCCAGCAGCCCGCTAGCGGGAGGCTACAATGAGCAGTTCTTC. It is translated as CASSPLAGGYNEQFF.

V and J are TRBV28 and TRBJ2-7; D is unresolved. Germline values: CDR1 MDHEN, CDR2 SYDVKM. The V end was cut by 1 base, the J end by 3 bases, with 10 bases between. This CDR3 is 14 amino acids long. The CDR3 DNA reads as TGTGCCAGCAGTTTATATCAGAAATTCTACGAGCAGTACTTC. Amino acids: CASSLYQKFYEQYF. Variable domain in full (rest from reference TRBV28 and TRBJ2-7): DVKVTQSSRYLVKRTGEKVFLECVQDMDHENMFWYRQDPGLGLRLIYFSYDVKMKEKGDIPEGYSVSREKKERFSLILESASTNQTSMYLCASSLYQKFYEQYFGPGTRLTVT.

The chain is built from TRBV7-3 and TRBJ1-1; the D gene is possibly TRBD1 (6 bases). Trimming took 5 bases from V and 1 from J, leaving 11 bases between them. Germline lookup yields CDR1 SGHTA and CDR2 FQGTGA. There are 14 residues in the CDR3. The CDR3 loop is CASSATGRNTEAFF. In DNA form, the CDR3 reads TGTGCCAGCAGCGCCACAGGGAGGAACACTGAAGCTTTCTTT.

This chain joins TRBV5-1 and TRBJ1-1, with D possibly TRBD1 on 6 matching bases. The CDR3 is 16 amino acids. Between the trimmed V and J ends, which lost 3 bases and 0 bases, there was a span of 15 bases. Germline V gene sequence: CDR1 SGHRS, CDR2 YFSETQ. The CDR3 coding sequence is TGCGCCAGCAGCTGGGCCACGGGACAAATGAACACTGAAGCTTTCTTT. Protein: CASSWATGQMNTEAFF.

V gene TRBV11-3 combines with J gene TRBJ2-1; D ambiguous. V was clipped by 1 base and J by 11 bases, with 9 bases between them. The CDR3 is made up of 12 amino acids. The germline gives CDR1 SGHNT, CDR2 YENEEA. This chain's CDR3 is CASSLAGDQQFF. Here the CDR3 DNA reads TGTGCCAGCAGCTTAGCCGGAGATCAGCAGTTCTTC.

The V gene is TRBV11-2, the J gene TRBJ2-5, with 7 bases lining up with TRBD1. The CDR3 is made up of 13 amino acids. The ends lost 5 bases at V and 5 bases at J; junction bases unmatched: 5. Per the germline V gene, CDR1 is SGHAT and CDR2 is FQNNGV. Here the CDR3 reads CASSRGGRETQYF. In DNA form, the CDR3 reads TGTGCCAGCAGCAGAGGGGGCCGGGAGACCCAGTACTTC.

CDR3 nucleotides: TGTGCCTGGAGTGTTCGACCGGGACTGGTAGCTTTCTTT. Its protein is CAWSVRPGLVAFF. The rearrangement joins TRBV30 to TRBJ1-1; TRBD1 might be the D (5 bases). The CDR3 length is 13 residues. The ends were cut back, 0 bases at V and 10 bases at J, with 15 bases in the middle. Looked up from germline, CDR1 is GTSNPN and CDR2 is SVGIG (reference sequence).

V gene TRBV6-1 combines with J gene TRBJ1-1; tentatively, D is TRBD1 (6 bases). Trimming removed 2 bases from V and 10 bases from J, with 11 bases in between. The length of the CDR3 is 12 residues. Germline assignment: CDR1 MNHNS and CDR2 SASEGT. The CDR3 DNA is TGTGCCAGCAGTGAAAGTTCAGGGGTAGCTTTCTTT. Translation gives CASSESSGVAFF.